One and the same sample provided the 27 T cell receptor beta chains below, sequenced in a study of T cells after posttransplantation cyclophosphamide. Clones were sequenced by immunoSEQ multiplex PCR, and TCRdb holds only the in-frame ones, with some missing. The sample was found to contain 35,000 to 40,000 clones, and every one recurs. What was sequenced was PBMCs. Receptors were obtained from a man aged 25 to 40 in good health and a related stem cell transplant donor.

The sample holds a few counts of this clone. The rearrangement links TRBV4-3 to TRBJ2-1; 7 nucleotides agree with TRBD1. The germline gives CDR1 LGHNA, CDR2 YSLEER. The CDR3 has 16 amino acids. V lost 3 bases, J lost 7 bases, and 12 bases stayed unmatched. DNA for the CDR3: TGCGCCAGCAGCCACCCACGGACAGGTCAGAAGAATGAGCAGTTCTTC. Encoded protein: CASSHPRTGQKNEQFF.

Many counts were recorded for this clone. The J gene is TRBJ1-6, the V gene TRBV27; unclear D gene. The CDR3 length is 15 residues. Germline V lookup: CDR1 MNHEY, CDR2 SMNVEV (reference sequence). The V and J ends lost 6 bases and 2 bases respectively, with 11 bases between them. CDR3 nucleotide sequence: TGTGCCAGCAGAACTGTGCCTCCCTATAATTCACCCCTCCACTTT. This translates into CASRTVPPYNSPLHF.

The chain has TRBV7-9 and TRBJ2-5; 10 bases map to TRBD2. The germline CDR1 and CDR2 sequences are SEHNR and FQNEAQ (reference sequence). This CDR3 is 16 amino acids long. V shed 2 bases and J 4 bases; nucleotides not matched to a gene: 7. The CDR3 sequence is CASSLPSGGRGETQYF. DNA of the CDR3: TGTGCCAGCAGCTTACCTAGCGGGGGCCGTGGAGAGACCCAGTACTTC.

Many counts were recorded for this clone. This chain joins TRBV19 and TRBJ1-1; D may be TRBD1 (5 bases). Trimming left V 2 bases short and J 3 bases short, with 10 bases between. This CDR3 contains 14 residues. Looked up from germline, CDR1 is LNHDA and CDR2 is SQIVND (reference sequence). The CDR3 here is CASSIWGVDTEAFF. In DNA, the CDR3 is TGTGCCAGTAGTATATGGGGGGTGGACACTGAAGCTTTCTTT.

This clone was recorded at least ten times. This chain connects TRBV7-9 to TRBJ2-2; D is possibly TRBD1 or TRBD2 (7 bases each). CDR3 length equals 16 residues. Trimming stripped 10 bases from V and 0 bases from J, with 18 bases between. Per the germline V gene, CDR1 is SEHNR and CDR2 is FQNEAQ (reference sequence). The CDR3 sequence: CATPWEGAANTGELFF. CDR3 bases: TGTGCCACCCCGTGGGAGGGGGCTGCGAACACCGGGGAGCTGTTTTTT.

This clone was picked up many times. V is TRBV6-1 and J is TRBJ1-1, with 7 bases lining up with TRBD1. Germline assignment: CDR1 MNHNS and CDR2 SASEGT. This CDR3 region has 12 residues. Trimming took 8 bases from V and 6 from J; bases not matched to a gene: 6. The CDR3 DNA reads as TGTGCCAGCCCTAGGGGGCCTGCTGAAGCTTTCTTT. It is translated as CASPRGPAEAFF.

This clone has ten or more counts. The CDR3 DNA reads as TGTGCTAGTGGTTCTTCGACTAGCGGGGGGGCGAGTGAGCAGTTCTTC. It is translated as CASGSSTSGGASEQFF. The rearrangement links TRBV12-5 to TRBJ2-1; 14 bases match TRBD2. The V and J ends lost 4 bases and 9 bases, in that order; junction bases with no gene match: 8. The length of the CDR3 is 16 residues. Germline assignment: CDR1 LGHNT and CDR2 FRNRAP.

This clone was picked up a small number of times. For the CDR3, the DNA is TGTGCCAGCAGCCAAGATCGTGAGACCCAGTACTTC. Its protein is CASSQDRETQYF. J is TRBJ2-5 and V is TRBV4-2, with D hard to call. The V end lost 0 bases, the J end lost 5 bases, and 4 bases lay between the germline ends. Germline CDR1 is LGHNA and CDR2 is YNFKEQ. CDR3 length equals 12 residues.

This clone was counted ten times or more. The chain carries TRBV19 and TRBJ2-1; 8 nucleotides match TRBD2. Looked up from germline, CDR1 is LNHDA and CDR2 is SQIVND (reference sequence). Trimming took 0 bases from V and 6 from J; bases not matched to a gene: 1. The CDR3 has 14 residues. The chain's CDR3 is CASSIDRGGNEQFF. The DNA of the CDR3 is TGTGCCAGTAGTATAGATCGGGGGGGCAATGAGCAGTTCTTC.

At least ten counts were recorded for this clone. The J gene is TRBJ2-4, the V gene TRBV5-6, with 12 bases lining up with TRBD2. The CDR3 length is 16 residues. Germline V gene data show CDR1 as SGHDT and CDR2 as YYEEEE. V trimming: 3 bases; J trimming: 2 bases; junction bases outside the gene matches: 3. CDR3 in amino acids: CASSSTSGGTKNIQYF. In nucleotides, the CDR3 is TGTGCCAGCAGCTCCACTAGCGGGGGGACCAAAAACATTCAGTACTTC.

In this sample, this clone turned up many times. The chain couples TRBV6-2 or TRBV6-3 to TRBJ2-6, with 8 bases fitting TRBD1. V lost 1 base, J lost 3 bases, and 5 bases stayed unmatched. This CDR3 comprises 17 residues. CDR1 is MNHEY, CDR2 SVGEGT, per germline. This chain's CDR3 is CASSYWPDRDGANVLTF. CDR3 DNA: TGTGCCAGCAGTTACTGGCCGGACAGGGATGGGGCCAACGTCCTGACTTTC.

This clone was counted at least ten times. The chain has TRBV12-5 and TRBJ2-2; 11 bases line up with TRBD2. The CDR3 is 16 amino acids. J lost 4 bases, V lost 5 bases, and 6 bases had no gene match. Per germline, CDR1 LGHNT and CDR2 FRNRAP. The CDR3 loop reads CASGRGTSGVTGELFF. The CDR3 nucleotides read TGTGCTAGTGGTAGAGGGACTAGCGGAGTCACCGGGGAGCTGTTTTTT. Together with reference TRBV12-5 and TRBJ2-2, the CDR3 gives the full variable domain: DARVTQTPRHKVTEMGQEVTMRCQPILGHNTVFWYRQTMMQGLELLAYFRNRAPLDDSGMPKDRFSAEMPDATLATLKIQPSEPRDSAVYFCASGRGTSGVTGELFFGEGSRLTVL.

This clone turned up a few times. The V gene is TRBV7-2, the J gene TRBJ2-4; maybe TRBD1 (5 bases). CDR1 SGHTA and CDR2 FQGNSA come from the germline V gene. Deletions cut 1 base from V and 7 bases from J, with 17 bases between. The CDR3 consists of 16 residues. The CDR3 region is CASSLGGGQGRNIQYF. The CDR3 nucleotides are TGTGCCAGCAGCTTAGGGGGCGGCCAGGGAAGGAACATTCAGTACTTC.

In its sample, this clone was seen many times. The chain carries TRBV7-9 and TRBJ2-1; D may be TRBD2 (5 bases). The germline V gene has CDR1 SEHNR and CDR2 FQNEAQ (reference sequence). The CDR3 contains 14 residues. V gave up 5 bases and J gave up 5 bases, with 13 bases separating them. The CDR3: CASSLLGENNEQFF. The CDR3 DNA reads as TGTGCCAGCAGCCTCCTCGGGGAGAACAATGAGCAGTTCTTC.

The CDR3 loop reads CASSQGLTVNTGELFF. CDR3 nucleotide sequence: TGCGCCAGCAGCCAGGGGTTGACAGTGAACACCGGGGAGCTGTTTTTT. This sequence joins TRBV4-3 and TRBJ2-2, with D tentatively TRBD1 (5 bases). V was trimmed by 3 bases and J by 1 base, leaving 12 bases between them. This CDR3 spans 16 amino acids. Germline CDR1 and CDR2: LGHNA and YSLEER.

The table lists this clone with many counts. J is TRBJ2-5 and V is TRBV19; no reliable D call. This CDR3 region has 13 residues. CDR1 is LNHDA, CDR2 SQIVND, per germline (reference sequence). V lost 3 bases and J lost 4, with 9 bases in between. The CDR3 protein is CASSMASGETQYF. In DNA, the CDR3 is TGTGCCAGTAGTATGGCCTCGGGAGAGACCCAGTACTTC.

The rearrangement links TRBV18 to TRBJ1-2, with 10 bases that match TRBD1. J gave up 2 bases and V 3 bases, and 15 bases lay outside the gene matches. This CDR3 is 19 amino acids long. Germline V lookup: CDR1 KGHSH, CDR2 LQKENI. Here the CDR3 DNA reads TGTGCCAGCTCACCCTGGATGGGACAGGGGACCCTAAGCAACTATGGCTACACCTTC. It encodes CASSPWMGQGTLSNYGYTF.

This clone was observed many times. CDR3 sequence reads: CASSSLRVEKLFF. The CDR3 bases are TGTGCCAGCAGCTCACTCAGGGTCGAAAAACTGTTTTTT. The J gene is TRBJ1-4, the V gene TRBV11-2, with a tentative D call TRBD1 (5 bases). The germline V gene encodes CDR1 SGHAT and CDR2 FQNNGV. Trimming took off 4 bases at V and 8 bases at J, with 11 bases between the two ends. The CDR3 has 13 residues.

This clone showed up many times. This chain links TRBV7-9 with TRBJ2-1; 9 positions agree with TRBD1. The V segment lost 4 bases and the J segment 8 bases; nucleotides outside the gene matches: 6. The CDR3 contains 14 residues. From germline, CDR1 is SEHNR and CDR2 FQNEAQ (reference sequence). The CDR3 DNA reads as TGTGCCAGCAGCTCCCCGGACAGGGGCGATGAGCAGTTCTTC. The encoded protein is CASSSPDRGDEQFF.

Ten or more counts support this clone. The gene calls are TRBV18 and TRBJ2-2, with TRBD1 identical over 7 bases. The CDR3 has 13 residues. Trimming removed 2 bases from V and 10 bases from J; junction bases left unmatched: 4. CDR1 KGHSH and CDR2 LQKENI come from the germline V gene. The CDR3 DNA follows: TGTGCCAGCTCACCAAAAGGGGGCGTGGAGCTGTTTTTT. Protein sequence: CASSPKGGVELFF.

The rearrangement uses TRBV25-1 and TRBJ2-6, with TRBD2 matching over 10 bases. V was clipped by 1 base and J by 1 base; unmatched bases: 4. Germline V CDR1 and CDR2: MGHDK, SYGVNS. This CDR3 is 18 amino acids long. The CDR3 loop reads CASSELAGGRSGANVLTF. CDR3 in DNA: TGTGCCAGCAGTGAATTAGCGGGGGGACGTTCTGGGGCCAACGTCCTGACTTTC.

The genes are TRBV5-1 and TRBJ2-5; possible D gene TRBD2, 6 bases. Germline V CDR1 and CDR2: SGHRS, YFSETQ. V was shortened by 3 bases and J by 1 base, with 7 bases between the two germline ends. The CDR3 consists of 13 residues. Here the CDR3 DNA reads TGCGCCAGCAGCTCGGGGGTCCAAGAGACCCAGTACTTC. Encoded protein: CASSSGVQETQYF.

This clone was counted many times. The chain links TRBV6-5 to TRBJ1-6; tentative D call: TRBD1 (6 bases). V lost 7 bases and J lost 6, with 10 bases in between. The CDR3 sequence is 13 residues long. CDR1 is MNHEY, CDR2 SVGAGI, per germline. CDR3 sequence: CASTRGGNSPLHF. The CDR3 DNA reads TGTGCCAGCACCAGGGGTGGTAATTCACCCCTCCACTTT.

Only a few counts were recorded for this clone. This rearrangement joins TRBV2 to TRBJ2-5, with D uncertain. The CDR3 sequence is 14 residues long. Trimming cost V 4 bases and J 3 bases, with 12 bases left between them. Germline V CDR1 and CDR2: SNHLY, FYNNEI. The CDR3 sequence: CASSARQDEETQYF. CDR3 nucleotide sequence: TGTGCCAGCAGTGCCCGACAAGATGAAGAGACCCAGTACTTC.

This clone was detected a few times. The J gene is TRBJ2-6, the V gene TRBV9, with TRBD1 matching 7 bases. The ends lost 3 bases at V and 1 base at J; junction bases unmatched: 1. The CDR3 contains 15 residues. Germline lookup yields CDR1 SGDLS and CDR2 YYNGEE. This CDR3 reads CASSATGSGANVLTF. The CDR3 DNA reads TGTGCCAGCAGCGCGACAGGGTCTGGGGCCAACGTCCTGACTTTC.

This clone has ten or more counts. The chain has TRBV28 and TRBJ2-1; 11 bases match TRBD1. CDR1 MDHEN and CDR2 SYDVKM come from the germline V gene. The CDR3 totals 14 residues. J was trimmed by 9 bases and V by 5 bases; bases with no gene match: 6. CDR3 sequence reads: CASSKGTGGSEQFF. The CDR3 coding sequence is TGTGCCAGCAGTAAGGGGACAGGGGGGAGTGAGCAGTTCTTC. Supplemented by reference TRBV28 and TRBJ2-1, the full variable domain reads DVKVTQSSRYLVKRTGEKVFLECVQDMDHENMFWYRQDPGLGLRLIYFSYDVKMKEKGDIPEGYSVSREKKERFSLILESASTNQTSMYLCASSKGTGGSEQFFGPGTRLTVL.

This clone was detected many times. The chain uses TRBV16 and TRBJ1-2; 11 nucleotides align to TRBD1. The CDR3 loop spans 15 amino acids. J was trimmed by 2 bases and V by 5 bases; bases with no gene match: 4. Germline V lookup: CDR1 KGHSY, CDR2 FQNENV. The DNA of the CDR3 is TGTGCCAGCAGCGGACAGGGGGCAGTGAACTATGGCTACACCTTC. As protein: CASSGQGAVNYGYTF.